This T cell receptor beta chain was found in a study of cytomegalovirus exposure and HLA in healthy donors. Whole-study findings and limits: A few CMV-associated chains proved CMV antigen-specific in vitro.

This CDR3 comprises 17 residues. V was pared by 0 bases and J by 0 bases, with 13 bases between. In the case of this clone: Antigen: not known.

Assay: immunoSEQ multiplex PCR; the TCRdb copy retains only in-frame clones and omits some. The sample carries tens of thousands of clones, almost 97% recorded once. The chain recombines TRBV5-3 with TRBJ2-1; the D is unclear. TRBV5-3 qualifies as an ORF whose function is uncertain. Sequenced sample: PBMCs. The TCR sequence derives from a man between 18 and 35 years old in good health and CMV-seropositive. CDR3 nucleotides: TGTGCCAGAAGCTTGGAGTTGGCTAGTCGCTCCTACAATGAGCAGTTCTTC. Protein product: CARSLELASRSYNEQFF.